The 32 T cell receptor beta chains presented below share a single source sample, sequenced in a study of graft-versus-host responses after intestinal transplantation. Sequencing used immunoSEQ multiplex PCR; TCRdb keeps in-frame clones, though not all of them. The sample has about 10,000 clones, 80% to 95% seen once; the top ten hold roughly 4%. Sequences were derived from PBMCs, sampled 41 days after intestinal transplantation. These receptors were collected from a human patient who received an intestinal transplant, so some T cells may come from the graft donor.

The chain employs TRBV18 and TRBJ1-1; weak D call: TRBD1 (5 bases). This CDR3 is built from 15 residues. Deletions cut 3 bases from V and 1 base from J, with 12 bases between. CDR1 and CDR2 from the germline V gene are KGHSH and LQKENI. CDR3 residues: CASSPQLGPNTEAFF. DNA of the CDR3: TGTGCCAGCTCACCTCAACTGGGACCGAACACTGAAGCTTTCTTT.

This clone was picked up a small number of times. The chain joins TRBV2 to TRBJ1-2; maybe TRBD1 (6 bases). V gave up 11 bases and J gave up 5 bases, with 18 bases separating them. CDR3 length equals 13 residues. CDR1 is SNHLY and CDR2 is FYNNEI in the germline V gene. The CDR3 nucleotides are TGTGCCGGGAGGGGGGCGGCGGGGTATGGCTACACCTTC. Protein sequence: CAGRGAAGYGYTF.

V and J are TRBV6-5 and TRBJ1-2; D is possibly TRBD1 (6 bases). This CDR3 has 14 amino acids. V was shortened by 6 bases and J by 6 bases, with 17 bases between the two germline ends. CDR1 is MNHEY, CDR2 SVGAGI, per germline. The CDR3 DNA reads as TGTGCCAGCAGCCCACAGGGCTGGGGGGATGGCTACACCTTC. Residues: CASSPQGWGDGYTF.

This sequence joins TRBV18 and TRBJ2-1; 11 positions match TRBD2. The CDR3 is 15 residues long. The V and J ends lost 4 bases and 7 bases, in that order; junction bases with no gene match: 6. CDR1 is KGHSH, CDR2 LQKENI, per germline. The CDR3 region has the DNA TGTGCCAGCTCACTAACTAGCGGGGGAGAGAATGAGCAGTTCTTC. It yields the protein CASSLTSGGENEQFF.

This chain connects TRBV10-3 to TRBJ2-3; the D gene is possibly TRBD2 (7 bases). Deletions cut 5 bases from V and 3 bases from J, with 12 bases between. Germline CDR1 is ENHRY and CDR2 is SYGVKD. The CDR3 is made up of 14 amino acids. The DNA for the CDR3 is TGTGCCATCAGTTCCCGGGGGGCGACAGATACGCAGTATTTT. Translating gives CAISSRGATDTQYF.

This sequence joins TRBV6-5 and TRBJ2-6, with 7 bases fitting TRBD2. The V gene end was trimmed by 0 bases and the J gene end by 3 bases; junction bases not matched to a gene: 2. This CDR3 has 16 amino acids. CDR1 and CDR2 (germline): MNHEY, SVGAGI. The CDR3 sequence is CASSYSGEGGANVLTF. CDR3 coding DNA: TGTGCCAGCAGTTACTCGGGGGAGGGTGGGGCCAACGTCCTGACTTTC.

The rearrangement links TRBV4-2 to TRBJ2-1; 9 bases agree with TRBD2. Trimming at V came to 0 bases and at J to 2 bases, leaving 2 bases not matched to a gene. This CDR3 contains 16 residues. The germline V gene has CDR1 LGHNA and CDR2 YNFKEQ. CDR3 residues: CASSQEGGGAYNEQFF. The CDR3 nucleotides are TGTGCCAGCAGCCAAGAGGGCGGGGGGGCCTACAATGAGCAGTTCTTC.

This clone was recorded only once. The CDR3, as DNA: TGTGCCAGTATGGTAACCGTAGATCAGCCCCAGCATTTT. Protein product: CASMVTVDQPQHF. The V call is TRBV19, the J call TRBJ1-5; D call uncertain. V was clipped by 7 bases and J by 5 bases, with 12 bases between them. Germline assignment: CDR1 LNHDA and CDR2 SQIVND (reference sequence). This CDR3 region has 13 residues.

The chain combines TRBV18 with TRBJ2-3, with no clear D. The CDR3 is made up of 16 amino acids. CDR1 and CDR2 (germline): KGHSH, LQKENI. V gave up 3 bases and J gave up 2 bases, with 15 bases separating them. The CDR3 loop reads CASSPGRYGTTDTQYF. The CDR3 DNA reads TGTGCCAGCTCACCGGGTCGGTACGGTACCACAGATACGCAGTATTTT.

This clone was found once. This chain links TRBV6-1 with TRBJ2-1; D is unresolved. CDR1 is MNHNS, CDR2 SASEGT, per germline. This CDR3 comprises 12 residues. Trimming left V 8 bases short and J 9 bases short, with 14 bases between. In DNA form, the CDR3 reads TGTGCCAGCGTAGCTCTAATAGGTGAGCAGTTCTTC. It is translated as CASVALIGEQFF.

The CDR3 DNA follows: TGTGCCAGTAGTATAGTGGGCAGGGGGCCCTACAATGAGCAGTTCTTC. This gives the protein CASSIVGRGPYNEQFF. The chain is built from TRBV19 and TRBJ2-1; TRBD1 aligns across 8 bases. V lost 1 base to trimming and J lost 2 bases; unmatched junction nucleotides: 4. The CDR3 consists of 16 residues. From germline, CDR1 is LNHDA and CDR2 SQIVND (reference sequence).

The chain carries TRBV6-5 and TRBJ2-5, with D maybe TRBD1 (5 bases). The germline V gene encodes CDR1 MNHEY and CDR2 SVGAGI. The CDR3 loop spans 15 amino acids. The V end was cut by 5 bases, the J end by 3 bases, with 16 bases between. CDR3 loop: CASSPTLSTEETQYF. The DNA for the CDR3 is TGTGCCAGCAGTCCCACCCTCTCGACAGAAGAGACCCAGTACTTC.

The rearrangement links TRBV11-2 to TRBJ2-3; TRBD2 is a possible D gene (6 bases). This CDR3 region has 17 residues. Germline CDR1 SGHAT, CDR2 FQNNGV. V was cut by 3 bases and J by 1 base, with 17 bases left in between. The CDR3: CASSFSGVGPGTDTQYF. The CDR3 nucleotides are TGTGCCAGCAGCTTTTCGGGGGTGGGGCCGGGCACAGATACGCAGTATTTT.

The chain recombines TRBV11-3 with TRBJ2-7; D is uncertain. There are 12 residues in the CDR3. CDR1 is SGHNT, CDR2 YENEEA, per germline. V shed 3 bases and J shed 2 bases, with 5 bases lying between them. CDR3 amino acids: CASSFGAYEQYF. Written as DNA, the CDR3 is TGTGCCAGCAGCTTTGGGGCCTACGAGCAGTACTTC.

J is TRBJ1-2 and V is TRBV7-2; maybe TRBD1 (6 bases). The germline CDR1 and CDR2 sequences are SGHTA and FQGNSA. V gave up 2 bases and J gave up 4 bases, with 17 bases separating them. This CDR3 comprises 16 residues. The chain's CDR3 is CASSLNAPQGLYGYTF. CDR3 in DNA: TGTGCCAGCAGCTTAAATGCCCCACAGGGCCTCTATGGCTACACCTTC.

V gene TRBV19 combines with J gene TRBJ1-5; maybe TRBD1 (6 bases). CDR1 is LNHDA, CDR2 SQIVND, per germline (reference sequence). This CDR3 spans 16 amino acids. V dropped 1 base and J dropped 6 bases, with 16 bases sitting between them. As DNA, the CDR3 is TGTGCCAGTAGTATAGTTCCGAGGGGGGCGGCTCAGCCCCAGCATTTT. Translating it yields CASSIVPRGAAQPQHF.

As to this clone: No conserved phenylalanine or tryptophan ends this CDR3, so it is likely a read error. The rearrangement uses TRBV5-1 and TRBJ1-1, with a weak D call TRBD1 (6 bases). The CDR3 length is 17 residues. V lost 2 bases, J lost 5 bases, and 22 bases lay in between. The germline CDR1 and CDR2 sequences are SGHRS and YFSETQ. The CDR3, as DNA: TGCGCCAGCAGCTTACAGGGATCGTTGGGCTCTGGGACTGAAGCTTTCCTT. This translates into CASSLQGSLGSGTEAFL.

This chain connects TRBV29-1 to TRBJ2-2; 8 bases are shared with TRBD2. With 6 bases clipped from V and 4 bases from J, the junction kept 7 bases outside the gene matches. Germline CDR1 and CDR2: SQVTM and ANQGSEA. This CDR3 has 14 amino acids. CDR3 in amino acids: CSVPGTSTTGELFF. The DNA of the CDR3 is TGCAGCGTCCCCGGGACTAGTACCACCGGGGAGCTGTTTTTT.

CDR3 sequence (DNA): TGTGCCAGCAGCTTAGCGGTCGGTTCACCCCTCCACTTT. Translated, it gives CASSLAVGSPLHF. This chain links TRBV7-8 with TRBJ1-6; unclear D gene. CDR3 length: 13 amino acids. The V gene lost 0 bases and the J gene lost 9 bases, with 6 bases spanning the gap. Germline V gene data show CDR1 as SGHVS and CDR2 as FQNEAQ.

The rearrangement uses TRBV29-1 and TRBJ1-1; D possibly corresponds to TRBD1 (5 bases). V was trimmed by 2 bases and J by 9 bases, leaving 22 bases between them. The germline V gene has CDR1 SQVTM and CDR2 ANQGSEA. The CDR3 covers 15 residues. The DNA for the CDR3 is TGCAGCGTTGAACGACAGCCAGGGTCGGTCTCAAAAGCTTTCTTT. It encodes CSVERQPGSVSKAFF.

This chain connects TRBV5-1 to TRBJ1-5, with D uncertain. V dropped 4 bases and J dropped 3 bases, with 8 bases sitting between them. Germline assignment: CDR1 SGHRS and CDR2 YFSETQ. The CDR3 runs 13 residues. For the CDR3, the DNA is TGCGCCAGCAGCCCGGACCTCAATCAGCCCCAGCATTTT. Encoded protein: CASSPDLNQPQHF.

With respect to this clone: Other DNA sequences in this sample translate to the same CDR3. This sequence joins TRBV5-1 and TRBJ2-1; D gene uncertain. V was pared by 4 bases and J by 0 bases, with 11 bases between. This CDR3 is 15 amino acids long. Germline V gene lookup returns CDR1 SGHRS and CDR2 YFSETQ. The CDR3 nucleotides are TGCGCCAGCAGCCAACAGTCCGGCTCCTACAATGAGCAGTTCTTC. Translation gives CASSQQSGSYNEQFF. Looking up the rest from reference TRBV5-1 and TRBJ2-1 gives the full variable domain: KAGVTQTPRYLIKTRGQQVTLSCSPISGHRSVSWYQQTPGQGLQFLFEYFSETQRNKGNFPGRFSGRQFSNSRSEMNVSTLELGDSALYLCASSQQSGSYNEQFFGPGTRLTVL.

The chain joins TRBV5-1 to TRBJ1-2, with D possibly being TRBD1 (5 bases). From germline, CDR1 is SGHRS and CDR2 YFSETQ. V gave up 6 bases and J gave up 4 bases, with 16 bases separating them. The CDR3 is 14 residues long. The CDR3 region has the DNA TGCGCCAGCAAGCGCCCACAGGATCTCTATGGCTACACCTTC. This gives the protein CASKRPQDLYGYTF.

There are a few counts of this clone. The chain joins TRBV5-5 to TRBJ2-3; 7 positions match TRBD1. The CDR3 consists of 16 residues. Germline loops: CDR1 SGHKS, CDR2 YYEKEE (reference sequence). The J segment lost 4 bases and the V segment lost 0 bases, leaving 8 bases of the junction unmatched. The CDR3: CASSLGDRVKADTQYF. CDR3 in DNA: TGTGCCAGCAGCTTGGGCGACAGGGTTAAGGCAGATACGCAGTATTTT.

This chain joins TRBV5-1 and TRBJ2-4; 11 bases align to TRBD2. The junction had 12 bases not matched to a gene; V was cut back by 4 bases and J by 9 bases. Per germline, CDR1 SGHRS and CDR2 YFSETQ. The CDR3 contains 16 residues. DNA of the CDR3: TGCGCCAGCAGCCCCGACCGACTAGCGGGGCGTGGCATTCAGTACTTC. Translation: CASSPDRLAGRGIQYF.

The rearrangement links TRBV2 to TRBJ1-5, with D perhaps matching TRBD1 (5 bases). The CDR3 contains 14 residues. V lost 6 bases and J lost 1, with 10 bases in between. Germline V CDR1 and CDR2: SNHLY, FYNNEI. CDR3 sequence: CASRGGLSNQPQHF. DNA for the CDR3: TGTGCCAGCAGGGGGGGTTTAAGCAATCAGCCCCAGCATTTT.

This chain connects TRBV2 to TRBJ2-1, with D unclear. The germline V and J ends were trimmed by 2 bases and 0 bases, with 17 bases remaining between them. The germline V gene has CDR1 SNHLY and CDR2 FYNNEI. This CDR3 spans 18 amino acids. The CDR3 coding sequence is TGTGCCAGCAGTGAACCATTAGAGGAGCCGAGCTCCTACAATGAGCAGTTCTTC. It encodes CASSEPLEEPSSYNEQFF. The full variable domain, in which reference TRBV2 and TRBJ2-1 provide the parts outside the CDR3, is EPEVTQTPSHQVTQMGQEVILRCVPISNHLYFYWYRQILGQKVEFLVSFYNNEISEKSEIFDDQFSVERPDGSNFTLKIRSTKLEDSAMYFCASSEPLEEPSSYNEQFFGPGTRLTVL.

The V and J genes are TRBV7-9 and TRBJ1-2; perhaps TRBD1 as D (5 bases). This CDR3 contains 12 residues. Germline V lookup: CDR1 SEHNR, CDR2 FQNEAQ (reference sequence). Trimming shortened V by 8 bases and J by 8 bases, and 15 bases separated the two germline ends. This CDR3 reads CASGGTLGGYTF. The CDR3 bases are TGTGCCAGCGGGGGGACCCTCGGGGGCTACACCTTC. Together with reference TRBV7-9 and TRBJ1-2, the CDR3 gives the full variable domain: DTGVSQNPRHKITKRGQNVTFRCDPISEHNRLYWYRQTLGQGPEFLTYFQNEAQLEKSRLLSDRFSAERPKGSFSTLEIQRTEQGDSAMYLCASGGTLGGYTFGSGTRLTVV.

The gene calls are TRBV25-1 and TRBJ1-5, with a weak D call TRBD1 (5 bases). Germline-derived CDR1 and CDR2 are MGHDK and SYGVNS. This CDR3 has 15 residues. The V end was cut by 2 bases, the J end by 8 bases, with 16 bases between. DNA of the CDR3: TGTGCCAGCAGTGAAGGGACCGCCTATTTAGAGCCCCAGCATTTT. Protein: CASSEGTAYLEPQHF.

Comments on this clone: An end of the junction does not agree with germline; a read error may underlie this. V gene TRBV6-6 combines with J gene TRBJ1-3, with D perhaps TRBD1 (6 bases). Per the germline V gene, CDR1 is MNHNY and CDR2 is SVGAGI (reference sequence). This CDR3 spans 15 amino acids. The CDR3 sequence: CASSYPDSPGNTIYF. In nucleotides, the CDR3 is TGTGCCAGCAGTTACCCGGACAGCCCTGGGAACACCATATATTTT.

The J gene is TRBJ2-5, the V gene TRBV5-4, with D possibly TRBD1 on 5 matching bases. The V gene's germline CDR1 is SGHNT and CDR2 YYREEE (reference sequence). V lost 1 base, J lost 0 bases, and 13 bases lay in between. This CDR3 contains 16 residues. The chain's CDR3 is CASSLYDSQYQETQYF. CDR3 DNA: TGTGCCAGCAGCTTGTACGACAGCCAGTACCAAGAGACCCAGTACTTC.

The chain has TRBV9 and TRBJ1-2; D might be TRBD1 (6 bases). The CDR3 length is 14 residues. V was shortened by 5 bases and J by 5 bases, with 16 bases between the two germline ends. CDR1 and CDR2 (germline): SGDLS, YYNGEE. DNA of the CDR3: TGTGCCAGCAGTAACCAAGGGGGGTGGTATGGCTACACCTTC. It is translated as CASSNQGGWYGYTF.